This T cell receptor (beta chain) came from a study of blood T cell repertoires in COVID-19. Study as a whole: Sites in the United States, Italy and Spain provided acute and convalescent COVID-19 samples. The cDNA or gDNA used as material had been derived from T cells, B-cell-depleted T cells, or PBMCs.

In the authors' methods: Amplified reference gene primers provided the basis for estimating nucleated cell counts. Sequencing was performed with immunoSEQ multiplex PCR; in TCRdb, only in-frame clones are kept and a portion is missing. The DNA gave D and trimming, while V, J and clone size come from that table. The sample has 140,000 to 150,000 clones, 88% seen once; the top ten hold roughly 1.9%. This clone has just one count. Within the sample, other DNA sequences also encode this same CDR3. V shed 0 bases and J 7 bases; nucleotides not matched to a gene: 0. CDR3 length: 14 amino acids. From germline, CDR1 is SGHRS and CDR2 YFSETQ.

The sequenced sample was peripheral blood. This sequence was found in a man between 65 and 85 years old with acute or convalescent COVID-19. The rearrangement uses TRBV5-1 and TRBJ1-6; TRBD1 aligns across 8 bases. The CDR3 nucleotides are TGCGCCAGCAGCTTGGGACAGGGGAATTCACCCCTCCACTTT. This encodes CASSLGQGNSPLHF.